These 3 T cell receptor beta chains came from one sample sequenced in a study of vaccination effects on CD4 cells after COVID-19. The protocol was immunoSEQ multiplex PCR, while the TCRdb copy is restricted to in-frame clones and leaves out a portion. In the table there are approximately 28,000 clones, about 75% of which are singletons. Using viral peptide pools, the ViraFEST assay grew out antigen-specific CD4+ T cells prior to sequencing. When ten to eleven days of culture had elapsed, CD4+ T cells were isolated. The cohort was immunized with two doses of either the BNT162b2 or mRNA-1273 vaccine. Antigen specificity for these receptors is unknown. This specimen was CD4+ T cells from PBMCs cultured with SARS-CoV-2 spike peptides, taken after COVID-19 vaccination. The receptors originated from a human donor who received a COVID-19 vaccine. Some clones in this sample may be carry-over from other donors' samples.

DNA for the CDR3: TGTGCCAGCAGCTTACGGCTAGCGGGGAAAGAGACCCAGTACTTC. Protein: CASSLRLAGKETQYF. This chain links TRBV11-2 with TRBJ2-5, with 9 bases aligning to TRBD2. The CDR3 extends over 15 amino acids. Trimming removed 2 bases from V and 3 bases from J; junction bases left unmatched: 4. Germline V gene lookup returns CDR1 SGHAT and CDR2 FQNNGV.

The CDR3 DNA reads as TGCGCCAGCAGCCAACCGGGACAGACCTATGGCTACACCTTC. This codes for CASSQPGQTYGYTF. The chain has TRBV5-1 and TRBJ1-2; 7 bases agree with TRBD1. The CDR3 covers 14 residues. From germline, CDR1 is SGHRS and CDR2 YFSETQ. The trim removed 4 bases at V and 4 bases at J, leaving 7 bases unmatched.

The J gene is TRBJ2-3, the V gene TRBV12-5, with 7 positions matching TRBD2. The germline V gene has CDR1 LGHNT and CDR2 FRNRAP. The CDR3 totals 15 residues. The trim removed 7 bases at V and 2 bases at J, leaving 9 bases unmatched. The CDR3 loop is CASDLDGRNTDTQYF. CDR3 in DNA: TGTGCTAGTGACTTAGACGGGAGGAACACAGATACGCAGTATTTT.